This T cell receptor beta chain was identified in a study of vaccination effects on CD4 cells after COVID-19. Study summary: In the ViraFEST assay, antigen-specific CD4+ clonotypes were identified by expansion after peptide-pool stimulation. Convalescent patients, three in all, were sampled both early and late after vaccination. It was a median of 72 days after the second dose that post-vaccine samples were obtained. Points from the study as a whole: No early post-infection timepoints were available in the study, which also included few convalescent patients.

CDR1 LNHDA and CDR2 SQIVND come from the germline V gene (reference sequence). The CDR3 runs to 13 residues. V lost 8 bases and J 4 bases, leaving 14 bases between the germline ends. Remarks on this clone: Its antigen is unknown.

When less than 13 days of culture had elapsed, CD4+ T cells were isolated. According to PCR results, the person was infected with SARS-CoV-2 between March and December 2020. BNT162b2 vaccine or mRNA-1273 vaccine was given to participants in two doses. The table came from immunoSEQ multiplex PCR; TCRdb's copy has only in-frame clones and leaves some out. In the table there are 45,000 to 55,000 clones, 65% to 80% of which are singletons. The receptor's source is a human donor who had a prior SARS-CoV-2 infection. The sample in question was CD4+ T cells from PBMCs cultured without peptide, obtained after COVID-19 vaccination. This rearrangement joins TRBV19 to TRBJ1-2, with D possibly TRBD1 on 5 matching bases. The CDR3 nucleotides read TGTGCCAGTTCCGCTGGGGGTCTCTATGGCTACACCTTC. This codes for CASSAGGLYGYTF.